Listed below are T cell receptor beta chains from one sample, sequenced in a study of blood T cell repertoires in COVID-19. TCRdb's table, derived via immunoSEQ multiplex PCR, lists solely in-frame clones and lacks some. The data show more than 65,000 clones, with 87% seen just once and about 5.2% held by the top ten. Sequences were obtained from peripheral blood. The receptors derive from a man aged 55 to 70 with acute or convalescent COVID-19. CDR3s include the opening cysteine and the closing phenylalanine or tryptophan. D genes are given only for firm matches. For some rows the clone size is stated as once, few or many, or as a class when expanded; others skip it.

J	size	V	D	CDR3	DNA
TRBJ2-3	.	TRBV10-2	TRBD1	CASSRQGADTQYF	TGCGCCAGCAGTAGACAGGGGGCAGATACGCAGTATTTT
TRBJ2-1	.	TRBV28	.	CASSLPRSGRADEQFF	TGTGCCAGCAGTCTTCCCCGGTCGGGCAGGGCGGATGAGCAGTTCTTC
TRBJ2-7	.	TRBV18	.	CASSPPGRFNEQYF	TGTGCCAGCTCACCACCGGGGCGTTTTAACGAGCAGTACTTC
TRBJ1-4	few	TRBV29-1	.	CSASRGGATNEKLFF	TGCAGCGCCAGCCGGGGCGGGGCAACTAATGAAAAACTGTTTTTT
TRBJ1-5	.	TRBV5-1	.	CASSLDGLGQNQPQHF	TGCGCCAGCAGCTTGGATGGTCTGGGCCAGAATCAGCCCCAGCATTTT
TRBJ2-5	.	TRBV5-1	.	CASSSLSRVGETQYF	TGCGCCAGCAGCTCGCTAAGCAGGGTTGGCGAGACCCAGTACTTC
TRBJ1-1	once	TRBV27	.	CASRHRETEAFF	TGTGCCAGCAGACATAGGGAGACTGAAGCTTTCTTT
TRBJ1-1	.	TRBV19	TRBD1	CASSSETGGSEAFF	TGTGCCAGTAGTTCAGAGACAGGGGGCTCTGAAGCTTTCTTT
TRBJ1-4	.	TRBV4-3	TRBD1	CASSHLPGQPNEKLFF	TGCGCCAGCAGCCACTTGCCGGGACAGCCAAATGAAAAACTGTTTTTT
TRBJ2-1	.	TRBV6-2/TRBV6-3	TRBD2	CASSTSGGAYEQFF	TGTGCCAGCAGTACTAGCGGGGGGGCCTATGAGCAGTTCTTC
TRBJ1-1	.	TRBV11-1	TRBD1	CASSLGQGARTEAFF	TGTGCCAGCAGCTTGGGACAGGGGGCGAGAACTGAAGCTTTCTTT
TRBJ1-5	.	TRBV19	.	CASSSRDQGQPQHF	TGTGCCAGTAGTAGCAGAGATCAGGGACAGCCCCAGCATTTT
TRBJ2-7	.	TRBV5-4	.	CASSRNGGGAYEQYF	TGTGCCAGCAGCCGGAATGGAGGTGGGGCCTACGAGCAGTACTTC
TRBJ2-6	.	TRBV7-2	TRBD2	CARRGGQGSSGANVLTF	TGTGCCAGGCGGGGGGGCCAGGGTTCGTCTGGGGCCAACGTCCTGACTTTC
TRBJ1-6	.	TRBV14	.	CASSLRSGADNSPLHF	TGTGCCAGCAGCCTACGGAGCGGGGCCGATAATTCACCCCTCCACTTT
TRBJ1-5	.	TRBV19	.	CASQTRRGAGNQPQHF	TGTGCCAGTCAAACCCGGCGGGGGGCCGGCAATCAGCCCCAGCATTTT
TRBJ1-1	.	TRBV6-5	TRBD1	CASRLGTVNTEAFF	TGTGCCAGCAGACTCGGGACAGTGAACACTGAAGCTTTCTTT
TRBJ1-6	.	TRBV2	.	CASDWGRQRPNSPLHF	TGTGCCAGTGACTGGGGCCGGCAGCGACCCAATTCACCCCTCCACTTT
TRBJ2-7	.	TRBV29-1	.	CSVQGSSSYEQYF	TGCAGCGTTCAGGGCTCGAGCTCCTACGAGCAGTACTTC
TRBJ2-2	.	TRBV11-2	.	CASSLRQMNTGELFF	TGTGCCAGCAGCTTGAGACAAATGAACACCGGGGAGCTGTTTTTT
TRBJ2-3	.	TRBV5-4	TRBD2	CASSSGVTDTQYF	TGTGCCAGCAGCAGCGGGGTAACAGATACGCAGTATTTT
TRBJ1-2	.	TRBV21-1	.	CASSKSGVRYGYTF	TGTGCCAGCAGCAAATCAGGGGTTCGCTATGGCTACACCTTC
TRBJ1-6	.	TRBV5-6	TRBD1	CASSDRQGFSLHF	TGTGCCAGCAGCGACCGACAGGGGTTCTCCCTCCACTTT
TRBJ1-1	few	TRBV13	TRBD1	CASSLLIGRGPQAFF	TGTGCCAGCAGCTTACTTATAGGCAGGGGGCCTCAAGCTTTCTTT
TRBJ1-1	.	TRBV18	TRBD1	CASSGGQGNTEAFF	TGTGCCAGCTCGGGGGGACAGGGGAACACTGAAGCTTTCTTT
TRBJ2-5	.	TRBV11-2	TRBD2	CASKEQREPETQYF	TGTGCCAGCAAAGAACAGCGGGAGCCGGAGACCCAGTACTTC
TRBJ1-4	.	TRBV5-1	.	CASSWREGSGEKLFF	TGCGCCAGCAGCTGGAGGGAGGGGAGCGGTGAAAAACTGTTTTTT
TRBJ2-7	.	TRBV5-6	.	CASIKGHTEQYF	TGTGCCAGCATCAAAGGACATACCGAGCAGTACTTC
TRBJ2-3	.	TRBV9	TRBD2	CASSTLAGVSADTQYF	TGTGCCAGCAGCACCCTAGCGGGGGTCTCGGCAGATACGCAGTATTTT
TRBJ1-6	.	TRBV6-5	.	CASKDSPNSPLHF	TGTGCCAGCAAGGACAGCCCCAATTCACCCCTCCACTTT
TRBJ2-2	.	TRBV6-2/TRBV6-3	.	CASSDPGWGGNTGELFF	TGTGCCAGCAGTGACCCCGGGTGGGGGGGCAACACCGGGGAGCTGTTTTTT
TRBJ2-3	.	TRBV25-1	.	CASSEYSWRRDTQYF	TGTGCCAGCAGTGAATATAGCTGGAGGAGAGATACGCAGTATTTT
TRBJ1-1	.	TRBV19	.	CASTLQVGNTEAFF	TGTGCCAGTACTCTGCAGGTAGGGAACACTGAAGCTTTCTTT
TRBJ2-3	.	TRBV4-2	.	CASSQGSKLPDTQYF	TGTGCCAGCAGCCAAGGGTCTAAACTACCAGATACGCAGTATTTT
TRBJ1-5	.	TRBV2	.	CASSFRDTSSNQPQHF	TGTGCCAGCAGCTTCCGGGACACGAGTAGCAATCAGCCCCAGCATTTT
TRBJ2-1	.	TRBV7-7	TRBD1	CASSPTGGNEQFF	TGTGCCAGCAGCCCCACAGGGGGCAATGAGCAGTTCTTC
TRBJ2-3	.	TRBV5-1	TRBD2	CASSLLAGGKDTQYF	TGCGCCAGCAGCTTGCTAGCGGGGGGGAAAGATACGCAGTATTTT
TRBJ2-3	.	TRBV12-2	.	CASRRPSGRGGKADTQYF	TGTGCAAGTCGCCGACCCTCTGGGCGGGGGGGAAAAGCAGATACGCAGTATTTT
TRBJ1-1	.	TRBV2	.	CASSVGGTEAFF	TGTGCCAGCAGTGTCGGGGGTACTGAAGCTTTCTTT
TRBJ2-1	.	TRBV19	.	CASSLAPRDEQFF	TGTGCCAGTAGCCTTGCCCCCCGGGATGAGCAGTTCTTC
TRBJ2-5	.	TRBV13	.	CASSLRGGHQETQYF	TGTGCCAGCAGCCTACGCGGGGGCCACCAAGAGACCCAGTACTTC
TRBJ2-7	few	TRBV27	.	CASSWSTGSEQYF	TGTGCCAGCAGTTGGTCCACAGGGAGTGAGCAGTACTTC
TRBJ2-7	.	TRBV24-1	TRBD2	CATSDAGAYEQYF	TGTGCCACCAGTGATGCGGGAGCCTACGAGCAGTACTTC
TRBJ1-2	.	TRBV29-1	TRBD1	CSVGSGQGTYGYTF	TGCAGCGTTGGTAGTGGACAGGGGACCTATGGCTACACCTTC
TRBJ2-1	.	TRBV5-1	TRBD2	CASSGDGLAGSYNEQFF	TGCGCCAGCAGCGGAGATGGACTAGCGGGCTCCTACAATGAGCAGTTCTTC